This record concerns one TCR beta chain sequence. It lacks a known antigen. Base-call qualities are not available, and no considerably larger clone is one nucleotide away. This entry comes from a study of shared clonotypes between healthy human individuals (TCRdb year 2020). In terms of the full investigation: The cohort comprised a couple of women and a few men aged 18 to 49 years. For each donor, three plates each were used for CD4 naive and CD4 memory, two plates were used for CD8 naive, and one plate was used for CD8 memory. The study deeply sequenced blood TCR repertoires of several healthy adults to estimate repertoire size and the extent of clonotype sharing between individuals. To increase sequencing depth and limit assay-specific biases, TCR repertoire library preparation and sequencing were carried out by different laboratories using diverse techniques. Per donor, leukapheresis produced somewhere between about 0.85 and 8.9 billion PBMCs.

V is trimmed back by 8 bases and J by 2 bases, and the junction contains 13 bases that no gene match accounts for. Including cysteine and phenylalanine, the CDR3 has 17 amino acids. The DNA shown is the 51-base CDR3, in frame from base 1. CDR1 MRHNA and CDR2 SNTAGT are derived from the germline V gene. The donors were healthy, HIV-negative adults with no recently reported acute infections or vaccinations. Only Caucasian adults living in Nashville, Tennessee, USA were represented among the donors. CD4+ T cells were enriched by magnetic negative selection, after which naive cells were positively selected on CD45RA and the negative fraction was taken as the memory subset. Blood was collected by leukapheresis, and PBMCs were isolated by Ficoll-Histopaque density gradient centrifugation and then cryopreserved in liquid nitrogen vapor phase. Analytical flow cytometry was used to check the purity and quantity of every magnetically sorted T cell population. Each sorted fraction had its genomic DNA isolated and then quantified by UV absorbance on a Nanodrop 2000c.

What the research found in general, with its limitations: Based on pairwise subsampling, the degree of clonotype sharing among donors was expected to be affected by sequencing depth. Compared with non-shared clonotypes, the clonotypes found in all four sorted-subset donors had higher generation probabilities. Incomplete sequencing was indicated by rarefaction of sorted-subset datasets, despite the large sequencing depth. Because the study included a small number of donors, the genetic and exposure-history diversity represented was limited. Naive subsets generally had larger estimated clonotype richness than memory subsets. Across four donors, about 4.5% of naive CD4, around 3.5% of naive CD8, 2.3% of memory CD4, and roughly 0.4% of memory CD8 clonotypes were shared. Only blood was sampled, and tissue TCR repertoires likely differ from those in blood.

TCR CDR3 regions were amplified from genomic DNA by multiplex PCR using the deep immunoSEQ assay. For each cell subset, the extracted genomic DNA was distributed evenly across all wells of several immunoSEQ 96-well plates, and each plate served as one replicate. For sorted subsets, each replicate PCR was loaded with 200 ng genomic DNA, equivalent to about 30,000 T cell genomes. Purified libraries were quantified with a Qubit 3.0 fluorometer, sized on a Bioanalyzer 2100, and re-quantified with the KAPA Library Quantification kit. A separate single-read 150-cycle Illumina NextSeq 550 flow cell was used to sequence each immunoSEQ 96-well plate. The original pipeline was this. Because the immunoSEQ output held only junctional sequences and lacked quality scores, the filtering could not match the filtering applied to full-length reads. To assign V/J genes and CDR3, sequences were annotated against IMGT germline references using PyIR, a Python wrapper for IgBLAST v1.9. Reads were filtered out if the reads had weak V/J assignments (E-value above 1e-6), no CDR3, stop codons, out-of-frame junctions, or ambiguous translated residues. V3J clonotypes were defined by identical inferred V gene, J gene, and CDR3 amino acid sequence. Percentage overlap between repertoires was computed as shared unique clonotypes divided by the size of the smaller repertoire. Repertoire richness was assessed with RTK rarefaction, the Chao1 estimator, and Recon v2.1 estimates of unobserved clonotypes. OLGA was used to compute generation probabilities for all TCRbeta clonotypes that the gDNA method yielded from a handful of donors. TCRdb took over this immuneACCESS table, retaining in-frame rearrangements with V and J assigned. Such tables are incomplete; in checked studies, under half of the missing clones stem from an unresolved V gene, and the remainder is unexplained. Clone size and V and J calls were adopted from that table, with D and trimming inferred from the DNA. The sample table lists around 700,000 clones, roughly 78% of them with a count of one. Of the sample, 1.8% is held by the ten largest clones.

Sequencing was carried out using memory CD4+ T cells sorted from blood. The cell subset or site label on this specimen signifies: CD45RA-negative fraction. The TCR sequence derives from a woman between 25 and 40 years old in good health. This chain joins TRBV6-4 to TRBJ2-1; 9 central bases correspond to TRBD2. The base sequence is TGTGCCAGCGGCGGTCTAGCGGGAAAACAGACCTACAATGAGCAGTTCTTC. Translated, this is CASGGLAGKQTYNEQFF.